This is a list of T cell receptor beta chains from one sample in a study of beta chain features in type 1 diabetes. The table came from immunoSEQ multiplex PCR; TCRdb's copy has only in-frame clones and leaves some out. The repertoire holds hundreds of thousands of clones, with roughly an eighth as singletons. The sequencing sample was made of naive CD4+ T cells from blood. The source is a man between 18 and 35 years old with type 1 diabetes. Both conserved end residues are part of each CDR3. Fields, in order: CDR3 DNA, CDR3 protein, J gene, clone size, V gene, D gene. A D gene is named only where the DNA matches it firmly. Clone size, where shown, is once, few, many, or a class for clones that have expanded.

cdr3_nt: TGTGCCAGCAGTGAAGCTTACAGGGGGAGTTCACCCCTCCACTTT
cdr3_aa: CASSEAYRGSSPLHF
j_call: TRBJ1-6
clone_size: -
v_call: TRBV2
d_call: TRBD1

cdr3_nt: TGCAGCGCTGGGGACAGGTCCTTCGAGGGCTACACCTTC
cdr3_aa: CSAGDRSFEGYTF
j_call: TRBJ1-2
clone_size: few
v_call: TRBV29-1
d_call: TRBD1

cdr3_nt: TGTGCCTGGAGGTCCCCGGCCCTTAATTCACCCCTCCACTTT
cdr3_aa: CAWRSPALNSPLHF
j_call: TRBJ1-6
clone_size: -
v_call: TRBV30
d_call: -

cdr3_nt: TGTGCCAGCAGCCCTCACAGGGTCGGTCGAGTCTACGAGCAGTACTTC
cdr3_aa: CASSPHRVGRVYEQYF
j_call: TRBJ2-7
clone_size: once
v_call: TRBV7-2
d_call: -

cdr3_nt: TGTGCCAGCAGCTTAATGTACACTGAAGCTTTCTTT
cdr3_aa: CASSLMYTEAFF
j_call: TRBJ1-1
clone_size: -
v_call: TRBV7-9
d_call: -

cdr3_nt: TGTGCCAGCAGCCCCGGGGGGGACATTCAGTACTTC
cdr3_aa: CASSPGGDIQYF
j_call: TRBJ2-4
clone_size: few
v_call: TRBV7-9
d_call: TRBD2

cdr3_nt: TGTGCCAGCTCCCAGGTGGACAGTTCTAGCACAGATACGCAGTATTTT
cdr3_aa: CASSQVDSSSTDTQYF
j_call: TRBJ2-3
clone_size: few
v_call: TRBV6-4
d_call: -

cdr3_nt: TGTGCCAGCAGCGGGGGGACAGGGATGGATGGCACTGAAGCTTTCTTT
cdr3_aa: CASSGGTGMDGTEAFF
j_call: TRBJ1-1
clone_size: few
v_call: TRBV9
d_call: TRBD1

cdr3_nt: TGTGCCAGCAGCTTGGTTGGGTGGTCTAGCACAGATACGCAGTATTTT
cdr3_aa: CASSLVGWSSTDTQYF
j_call: TRBJ2-3
clone_size: few
v_call: TRBV5-4
d_call: -

cdr3_nt: TGTGCCACGACGATAGGGTTAGGGACTGAAGCTTTCTTT
cdr3_aa: CATTIGLGTEAFF
j_call: TRBJ1-1
clone_size: few
v_call: TRBV2
d_call: -

cdr3_nt: TGTGCCATCAGTGAGTCGAGAGAACCTTTCACCGGGGAGCTGTTTTTT
cdr3_aa: CAISESREPFTGELFF
j_call: TRBJ2-2
clone_size: -
v_call: TRBV10-3
d_call: -

cdr3_nt: TGTGCCAGCAGTTATGACAACAATCAGCCCCAGCATTTT
cdr3_aa: CASSYDNNQPQHF
j_call: TRBJ1-5
clone_size: few
v_call: TRBV6-5
d_call: -

cdr3_nt: TGTGCCATCCGGGGGACGGGGATGAACACTGAAGCTTTCTTT
cdr3_aa: CAIRGTGMNTEAFF
j_call: TRBJ1-1
clone_size: -
v_call: TRBV6-1
d_call: -

cdr3_nt: TGTGCCAGCAGCTTATCCTTGGGACAGGGGGAAGAGACCCAGTACTTC
cdr3_aa: CASSLSLGQGEETQYF
j_call: TRBJ2-5
clone_size: -
v_call: TRBV7-6
d_call: TRBD1

cdr3_nt: TGCGCCAGCAGTCAACGCGGGAGGGACACAAATAATTCACCCCTCCACTTT
cdr3_aa: CASSQRGRDTNNSPLHF
j_call: TRBJ1-6
clone_size: -
v_call: TRBV23-1
d_call: -

cdr3_nt: TGTGCCACCGGAAGACAGGTAACCTTCGAGCAGTACTTC
cdr3_aa: CATGRQVTFEQYF
j_call: TRBJ2-7
clone_size: -
v_call: TRBV6-5
d_call: -

cdr3_nt: TGTGCCAGCAGCTTAGGCGGGGCCTGGGATACGCAGTATTTT
cdr3_aa: CASSLGGAWDTQYF
j_call: TRBJ2-3
clone_size: -
v_call: TRBV7-2
d_call: -

cdr3_nt: TGCGCCAGCAACCAAGGGGGCCAAGAGACCCAGTACTTC
cdr3_aa: CASNQGGQETQYF
j_call: TRBJ2-5
clone_size: -
v_call: TRBV5-1
d_call: -

cdr3_nt: TGCGCCAGCAGCTTGGCCGGGACAGGGGCAACCGGGGAGCTGTTTTTT
cdr3_aa: CASSLAGTGATGELFF
j_call: TRBJ2-2
clone_size: -
v_call: TRBV5-1
d_call: TRBD1

cdr3_nt: TGTGCCAGCAGTTACCAAGACGCGGGTCAGGTCTTC
cdr3_aa: CASSYQDAGQVF
j_call: TRBJ2-1
clone_size: -
v_call: TRBV6-5
d_call: -

cdr3_nt: TGTGCCAGCAGCCTGTACAGGGGCATGAACACTGAAGCTTTCTTT
cdr3_aa: CASSLYRGMNTEAFF
j_call: TRBJ1-1
clone_size: -
v_call: TRBV13
d_call: TRBD1

cdr3_nt: TGTGCCAGCAGCTTAGCCGGGTTTAACTATGGCTACACCTTC
cdr3_aa: CASSLAGFNYGYTF
j_call: TRBJ1-2
clone_size: -
v_call: TRBV7-8
d_call: -

cdr3_nt: TGTGCCAGCAGAGGGGGACAGGGAAGCAATCAGCCCCAGCATTTT
cdr3_aa: CASRGGQGSNQPQHF
j_call: TRBJ1-5
clone_size: -
v_call: TRBV2
d_call: TRBD1

cdr3_nt: TGTGCCAGCAGTAAGCAGTACACTGAAGCTTTCTTT
cdr3_aa: CASSKQYTEAFF
j_call: TRBJ1-1
clone_size: -
v_call: TRBV25-1
d_call: -

cdr3_nt: TGCGCCAGCAGCCAAGATCCCTTTGGGTCTTATGGCTACACCTTC
cdr3_aa: CASSQDPFGSYGYTF
j_call: TRBJ1-2
clone_size: -
v_call: TRBV4-1
d_call: -

cdr3_nt: TGTGCCTGTAGTATGGTTATTCGTACGCAGTATTTT
cdr3_aa: CACSMVIRTQYF
j_call: TRBJ2-3
clone_size: -
v_call: TRBV30
d_call: -

cdr3_nt: TGTGCCAGCAGTTACTCGGGTAGCGGGGGATTCGGGACCCAGTACTTC
cdr3_aa: CASSYSGSGGFGTQYF
j_call: TRBJ2-5
clone_size: -
v_call: TRBV6-5
d_call: TRBD2

cdr3_nt: TGTGCCAGCAGTGATGCTAGGGACACTGAAGCTTTCTTT
cdr3_aa: CASSDARDTEAFF
j_call: TRBJ1-1
clone_size: -
v_call: TRBV2
d_call: -

cdr3_nt: TGCGCCAGCAGCTTGCCAGGGACCTCCTCTGGAAACACCATATATTTT
cdr3_aa: CASSLPGTSSGNTIYF
j_call: TRBJ1-3
clone_size: -
v_call: TRBV5-1
d_call: -

cdr3_nt: TGTGCCAGCTCCCCCATTGAGGGGGGCCCCATGGCGCAGTATTTT
cdr3_aa: CASSPIEGGPMAQYF
j_call: TRBJ2-3
clone_size: few
v_call: TRBV18
d_call: -

cdr3_nt: TGTGCCAGCAGCTCCCAGGAGGGGACTGAAGCTTTCTTT
cdr3_aa: CASSSQEGTEAFF
j_call: TRBJ1-1
clone_size: few
v_call: TRBV7-2
d_call: -

cdr3_nt: TGTGCCAGCAGCTTGGGGCCGGCCGGAGATGGCTACACCTTC
cdr3_aa: CASSLGPAGDGYTF
j_call: TRBJ1-2
clone_size: -
v_call: TRBV11-2
d_call: -